This T cell receptor beta chain is from a study of blood T cells in healthy people across ages. Whole-study findings and limits: As age increased, TCR beta diversity per million T cells fell in a roughly linear fashion.

The CDR3 totals 13 residues. CDR1 is MNHEY, CDR2 SVGEGT, per germline. The V segment lost 8 bases and the J segment 7 bases; nucleotides outside the gene matches: 7. Turning to this clonotype: No antigen is known for it.

A second PCR of about 7 to 12 cycles used a sample-barcoded 5' primer and a J-beta primer mix. TCRdb passed the 5' RACE reads through MiXCR, listing each CDR3 protein once. The table lists about 670,000 distinct CDR3 sequences, approximately 40% of them singletons. This TCR was sampled from an elderly man in good health. The chain has TRBV6-2 or TRBV6-3 and TRBJ2-1; 8 nucleotides agree with TRBD1. Source material: blood. The CDR3 region is CASCRGLSNEQFF. The DNA for the CDR3 is TGTGCCAGCTGCAGGGGGCTAAGTAATGAGCAGTTCTTC.